This TCR beta chain was sequenced for a study of T-cell memory formation after mild COVID-19. Study at large: TCR clusters mostly belonged to single donors.

Study-wide results and limits: Largely, contracting CD4+ clones fell within CM and EM, and contracting CD8+ clones within EMRA.

As for this clonotype: Its specificity is not known.

cDNA libraries for TCR alpha and TCR beta, carrying sample barcodes and UMIs, came from 5'RACE with constant-segment primers. TCRdb redid the calling of the 5' RACE reads with MiXCR, one entry per CDR3 protein. The table lists under 400,000 distinct CDR3 sequences, more than 20% of them singletons. The CDR3 runs to 15 residues. CDR1 and CDR2 from the germline V gene are MNHNS and SASEGT. Trimming removed 10 bases from V and 2 bases from J, with 17 bases in between. The sequence was collected from an adult woman who had mild COVID-19 (a few samples of this study predate the infection). Cell type and time point are not known. Sequenced: PBMCs or a T cell subset sorted from them (not recorded which). The rearrangement links TRBV6-1 to TRBJ2-2; D is unclear. This CDR3 is CATAAIHPNTGELFF. The CDR3, as DNA: TGTGCCACCGCTGCAATACACCCCAACACCGGGGAGCTGTTTTTT.